This T cell receptor (beta chain) was identified during a study of T cell responses to AZD1222 COVID-19 vaccine. The CDR3 is 14 amino acids. V was cut by 1 base and J by 8 bases, with 12 bases left in between. Germline CDR1 is LGHNA and CDR2 is YSLEER. The assay was immunoSEQ multiplex PCR, and TCRdb's table has in-frame clones only and misses some. The sample shows over 70,000 clones, roughly 86% of them seen only once. The receptor was isolated from an adult in good health. The genes are TRBV4-3 and TRBJ2-1; perhaps TRBD2 as D (6 bases). The source material was peripheral blood, sampled on day 0 of AZD1222 vaccination. The CDR3 reads CASSQAMGGDEQFF. CDR3 coding DNA: TGCGCCAGCAGCCAAGCTATGGGAGGTGATGAGCAGTTCTTC.